The clone carrying this T cell receptor (beta chain) was found many times. Its specificity is unknown. Amplification of the TCR beta CDR3 regions used RNA transcripts (as template). First-round RT-PCR used HTBI primers; second-round multiplex PCR followed. One entry per CDR3 protein, called by TCRdb with MiXCR from the multiplex PCR reads. The table includes approximately 540,000 distinct CDR3 sequences, just under 40% detected once. V lost 0 bases to trimming and J lost 5 bases, with 6 bases between them. CDR3 length equals 13 residues. Germline V gene lookup returns CDR1 SEHNR and CDR2 FQNEAQ (reference sequence). This sample is drawn from a study of Graves' ophthalmopathy and Graves' hyperthyroidism. Study conclusions and caveats: Among thyroid clonotypes expanded above 0.001 frequency, most also appeared in blood. The model predicted progression of ophthalmopathy with a sensitivity of 60% to 71%, and its specificity was roughly 72%. In separating ophthalmopathy from stable hyperthyroidism, a 13-signature model achieved nearly 90% sensitivity and around 81% specificity.

Diagnosis used clinical symptoms, serum thyroxine, TRAb, thyroid ultrasound and orbital computed tomography. J is TRBJ2-3 and V is TRBV7-9; no clear D gene. Material for sequencing was peripheral blood or thyroid tissue (not recorded which). The source of this sequence is an adult man with Graves' hyperthyroidism. The CDR3 region has the DNA TGTGCCAGCAGCTTAGCCGGACGAGATACGCAGTATTTT. Its protein is CASSLAGRDTQYF.